This T cell receptor beta chain was observed in a study of spatial heterogeneity in lung cancer. Across the study: Detection consistently yielded more beta chains than alpha chains.

By sample share, this clonotype is medium-sized. V was trimmed by 0 bases and J by 4 bases, leaving 4 bases between them. Germline V CDR1 and CDR2: LNHDA, SQIVND (reference sequence). This CDR3 is 12 amino acids long. Described time point: sample taken at primary tumor resection. Whole RNA from tumor, nontumor lung or frozen PBMC was sequenced unsorted. The donors comprised approximately 72 untreated early-stage non-small cell lung cancer patients. Each TCR cDNA molecule bore a unique molecular identifier. A single record per CDR3 protein comes from TCRdb applying MiXCR to the 5' RACE reads. The table shows some 6,000 distinct CDR3 sequences, with about an eighth occurring only once.

The sequence derives from a male donor with early-stage non-small cell lung cancer. The sequences come from normal lung tissue next to the tumor, collected at surgery. The chain recombines TRBV19 with TRBJ2-7; D gene unclear. The CDR3 here is CASSIEGYEQYF. The CDR3, as DNA: TGTGCCAGTAGTATAGAGGGATACGAGCAGTACTTC.